The 10 T cell receptor beta chains given below trace back to one sample, sequenced in a study of T cells in Graves' hyperthyroidism and ophthalmopathy. RNA transcripts yielded amplified TCR beta CDR3 regions. HTBI primers were used for first-round RT-PCR of the TCR CDR3. TCRdb called the multiplex PCR reads again in MiXCR, with one record for every CDR3 protein. The sample contains roughly 800,000 distinct CDR3 sequences, approximately 40% of which appear only once. The sample was blood. The receptors were sampled from a young man with Graves' hyperthyroidism.

This chain links TRBV9 with TRBJ2-2; no clear D. The germline V gene has CDR1 SGDLS and CDR2 YYNGEE. Trimming shortened V by 0 bases and J by 3 bases, and 9 bases separated the two germline ends. The CDR3 totals 15 residues. The CDR3 protein is CASSVERLYTGELFF. The CDR3 DNA sequence: TGTGCCAGCAGCGTAGAGAGGCTTTACACCGGGGAGCTGTTTTTT. Full variable domain (outside the CDR3, taken from reference TRBV9 and TRBJ2-2): DSGVTQTPKHLITATGQRVTLRCSPRSGDLSVYWYQQSLDQGLQFLIQYYNGEERAKGNILERFSAQQFPDLHSELNLSSLELGDSALYFCASSVERLYTGELFFGEGSRLTVL.

The chain has TRBV19 and TRBJ2-5, with 8 positions matching TRBD1. TRBJ2-4 explains the end of the DNA better; the J call may be wrong. Germline V gene data show CDR1 as LNHDA and CDR2 as SQIVND (reference sequence). This CDR3 spans 15 amino acids. The CDR3 DNA is TGTGCCAGTAGTTCAGCAGGGGGCGACAAAAACATTCAGTACTTC. As protein: CASSSAGGDKNIQYF.

CDR3 nucleotides: TGCAGCGTTGTGGCAGGGTACTCTGGAAACACCTTC. Its translation is CSVVAGYSGNTF. The chain links TRBV29-1 to TRBJ1-2; possibly TRBD1 for D (5 bases). This CDR3 has 12 amino acids. Germline V gives CDR1 SQVTM, CDR2 ANQGSEA. V was clipped by 4 bases and J by 12 bases, with 18 bases between them.

This clonotype was detected many times. The CDR3 region has the DNA TGCAGCGTGATGGCCGCCAGCGGGAGAGGTAGGGAGCAGTACTTC. It codes for CSVMAASGRGREQYF. The rearrangement links TRBV29-1 to TRBJ2-7; 8 bases map to TRBD2. Germline V gene data show CDR1 as SQVTM and CDR2 as ANQGSEA. The CDR3 totals 15 residues. V lost 6 bases, J lost 7 bases, and 17 bases stayed unmatched.

Turning to this clonotype: Germline is not matched at one junction end, which may reflect a read error. The rearrangement joins TRBV5-1 to TRBJ1-1; D is ambiguous. This CDR3 spans 14 amino acids. CDR1 and CDR2 (germline): SGHRS, YFSETQ. The CDR3 reads CASSFKMMNTEAFF. CDR3 in DNA: TGTGCCAGCAGCTTTAAGATGATGAACACTGAAGCTTTCTTT.

The chain couples TRBV7-9 to TRBJ1-4; unclear D gene. This CDR3 has 16 amino acids. The V and J ends lost 5 bases and 0 bases respectively, with 13 bases between them. The germline V gene has CDR1 SEHNR and CDR2 FQNEAQ (reference sequence). This CDR3 is CASSRGQATTNEKLFF. CDR3 bases: TGTGCCAGCAGCCGGGGTCAAGCAACAACTAATGAAAAACTGTTTTTT.

This clonotype was seen many times. This chain joins TRBV7-9 and TRBJ1-2; 9 bases match TRBD1. V dropped 2 bases and J dropped 2; count of bases not matched to a gene: 0. Germline V gene data show CDR1 as SEHNR and CDR2 as FQNEAQ (reference sequence). The CDR3 has 14 amino acids. The CDR3 here is CASSLTGGNYGYTF. The CDR3 DNA sequence: TGTGCCAGCAGCTTAACAGGGGGCAACTATGGCTACACCTTC.

This clonotype appeared many times. The V and J genes are TRBV5-1 and TRBJ2-6, with unresolved D. CDR3 length: 16 amino acids. Looked up from germline, CDR1 is SGHRS and CDR2 is YFSETQ. V was shortened by 4 bases and J by 0 bases, with 11 bases between the two germline ends. As DNA, the CDR3 is TGCGCCAGCAGCCCCATGGCCGTCTCTGGGGCCAACGTCCTGACTTTC. It translates to CASSPMAVSGANVLTF. The full variable domain, its missing parts supplied by reference TRBV5-1 and TRBJ2-6, is KAGVTQTPRYLIKTRGQQVTLSCSPISGHRSVSWYQQTPGQGLQFLFEYFSETQRNKGNFPGRFSGRQFSNSRSEMNVSTLELGDSALYLCASSPMAVSGANVLTFGAGSRLTVL.

This clonotype was counted at least ten times. The V gene is TRBV2, the J gene TRBJ1-3; D unclear. Per germline, CDR1 SNHLY and CDR2 FYNNEI. The CDR3 covers 11 residues. The V gene lost 6 bases and the J gene lost 4 bases, with 4 bases spanning the gap. The CDR3 protein is CASRSGNTIYF. The CDR3 DNA follows: TGTGCCAGCAGGTCCGGAAACACCATATATTTT.

The chain carries TRBV12-3 or TRBV12-4 and TRBJ2-5; tentatively, D is TRBD2 (5 bases). V lost 5 bases and J lost 0, with 13 bases in between. The CDR3 covers 15 residues. Written as DNA, the CDR3 is TGTGCCAGCAGTGATCCTGACTACGACCAAGAGACCCAGTACTTC. Residues: CASSDPDYDQETQYF.